This section outlines one T cell receptor beta chain sequence together with its context. The sample holds a few counts of this clonotype. Its target antigen remains unknown. It has no much larger one-base neighbor in the sample; base qualities were not kept. The data belong to a study of CD8 T cells in ankylosing spondylitis (TCRdb year 2017). With respect to the entire study: To find TCR variants linked to disease, the study profiled T cell receptor beta repertoires in ankylosing spondylitis patients and healthy donors. In total, the full study cohort was made up of roughly 110 healthy donors and approximately 27 ankylosing spondylitis patients. Peripheral blood samples were taken, and synovial fluid was additionally collected from ankylosing spondylitis patients. Broader findings and caveats from the paper: The disease-linked clones had a CD8+ phenotype and were found at relatively low frequencies in peripheral blood. The disease-linked clones were reported as significantly enriched in matched synovial fluid samples from ankylosing spondylitis patients. Some motif variants were previously reported in synovial fluid and blood of reactive arthritis patients, suggesting common disease-initiation mechanisms. A TCR beta motif made up of fewer than 10 highly homologous amino acid variants appeared to be characteristic of blood from ankylosing spondylitis patients.

The V and J ends are trimmed by 3 bases and 7 bases, leaving 15 bases between them. As encoded in the germline V gene (reference sequence), CDR1 is DFQATT while CDR2 is SNEGSKA. From the cysteine through the phenylalanine, the CDR3 covers 14 amino acids. Only CDR3 DNA is held: 42 bases, read in frame from base 1. Data came from an Illumina HiSeq 2500. Quantitative 5'-RACE with molecular barcodes was used to prepare TCR beta libraries. The study's own analysis went as follows. A new computational method based on a probabilistic model of VDJ rearrangement was used to identify disease-linked TCR variants. TCRdb reran the public reads through fastp at Q25 and MiXCR, keeping productive beta chains. Identical CDR3 protein sequences are pooled into one entry, listed with their most common genes and DNA. These V and J calls originate from TCRdb's pipeline instead of the authors' own analysis. Here the sample has about 200,000 distinct CDR3 sequences; about 7% occur a single time. The ten largest make up 14% of the sample.

This TCR was sampled from a male donor with ankylosing spondylitis. The chain is encoded by TRBV20-1 joined to TRBJ1-4; the D region possibly corresponds to TRBD1 (6 bases align). Sequences were obtained from blood, either unsorted or a sorted T cell fraction (not recorded which). This receptor has the CDR3 CSASSGASREKLFF. The nucleotides are TGCAGTGCTAGTTCGGGGGCTTCTCGTGAAAAACTGTTTTTT.